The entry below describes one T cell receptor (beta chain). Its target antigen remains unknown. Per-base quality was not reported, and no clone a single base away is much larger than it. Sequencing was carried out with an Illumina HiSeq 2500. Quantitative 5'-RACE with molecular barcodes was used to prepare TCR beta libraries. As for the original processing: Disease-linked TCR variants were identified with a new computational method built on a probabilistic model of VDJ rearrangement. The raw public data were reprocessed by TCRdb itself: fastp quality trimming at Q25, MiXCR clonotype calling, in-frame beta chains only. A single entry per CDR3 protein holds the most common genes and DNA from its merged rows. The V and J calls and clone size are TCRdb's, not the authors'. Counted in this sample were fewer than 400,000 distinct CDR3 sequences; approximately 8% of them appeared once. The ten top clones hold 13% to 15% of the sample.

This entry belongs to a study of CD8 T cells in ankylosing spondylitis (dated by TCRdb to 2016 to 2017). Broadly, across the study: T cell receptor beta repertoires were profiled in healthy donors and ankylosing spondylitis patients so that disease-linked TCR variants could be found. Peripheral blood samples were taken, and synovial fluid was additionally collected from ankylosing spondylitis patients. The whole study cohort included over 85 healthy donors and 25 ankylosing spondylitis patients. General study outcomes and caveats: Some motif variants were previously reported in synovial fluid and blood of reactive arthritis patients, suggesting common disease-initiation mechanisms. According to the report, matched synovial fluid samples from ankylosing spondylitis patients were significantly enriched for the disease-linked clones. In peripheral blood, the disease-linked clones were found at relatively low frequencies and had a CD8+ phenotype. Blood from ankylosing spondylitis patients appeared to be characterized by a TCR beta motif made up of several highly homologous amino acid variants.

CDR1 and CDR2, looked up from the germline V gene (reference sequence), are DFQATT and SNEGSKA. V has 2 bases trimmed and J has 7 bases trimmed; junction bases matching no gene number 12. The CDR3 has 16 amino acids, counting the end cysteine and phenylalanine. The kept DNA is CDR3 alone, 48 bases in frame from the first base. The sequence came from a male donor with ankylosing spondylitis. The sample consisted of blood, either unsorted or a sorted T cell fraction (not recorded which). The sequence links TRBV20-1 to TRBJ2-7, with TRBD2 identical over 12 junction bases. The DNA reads TGCAGTGCTAGACCTCACCGGCTAGCGGGAGGGAGTGAGCAGTACTTC. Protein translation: CSARPHRLAGGSEQYF.